The source of this T cell receptor beta chain is a study of T cell responses to AZD1222 COVID-19 vaccine. Some clones are missing from TCRdb's copy, which holds only in-frame ones; the method was immunoSEQ multiplex PCR. The data show some 130,000 clones, with approximately 92% seen just once and approximately 6.5% held by the top ten. V lost 5 bases and J lost 7; bases outside the gene matches: 4. The CDR3 loop spans 14 amino acids. Germline V gene lookup returns CDR1 LNHDA and CDR2 SQIVND (reference sequence). The J gene is TRBJ1-6, the V gene TRBV19, with 8 bases that match TRBD1. The TCR sequence derives from an adult who received the AZD1222 COVID-19 vaccine. Sequencing used peripheral blood, obtained 28 days after the second AZD1222 dose. The CDR3 sequence is CASSPRQGNSPLHF. The CDR3 nucleotides are TGTGCCAGTAGTCCGAGACAGGGGAATTCACCCCTCCACTTT.